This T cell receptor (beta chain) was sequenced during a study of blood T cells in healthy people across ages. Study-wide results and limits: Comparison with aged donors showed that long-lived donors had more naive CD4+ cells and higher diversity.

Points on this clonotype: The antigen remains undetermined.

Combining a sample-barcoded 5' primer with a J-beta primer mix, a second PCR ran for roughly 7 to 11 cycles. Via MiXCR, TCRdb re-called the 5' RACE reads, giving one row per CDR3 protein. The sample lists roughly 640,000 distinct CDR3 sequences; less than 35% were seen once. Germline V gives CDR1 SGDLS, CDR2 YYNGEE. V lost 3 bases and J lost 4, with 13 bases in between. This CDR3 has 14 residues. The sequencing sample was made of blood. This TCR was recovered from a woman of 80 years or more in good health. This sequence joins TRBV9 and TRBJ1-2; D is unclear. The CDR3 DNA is TGTGCCAGCAGCGGGACCGCCGAGCGCTATGGCTACACCTTC. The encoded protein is CASSGTAERYGYTF.